This T cell receptor (beta chain) was identified in a study of T-cell reconstitution after alpha-beta-depleted transplantation in children. Trimming took 4 bases from V and 7 from J, leaving 12 bases between them. Germline CDR1 SGHDT, CDR2 YYEEEE. This CDR3 is built from 13 residues. Study results and caveats: A year post-transplant, T-cell counts and diversity derived mostly from newly produced T cells. As was reported, about two months after transplant, alpha-beta T cells came from several hundred expanded graft clones. Surviving recipient T cells and thymic progenitors underlay high day-60 TCRbeta diversity in some patients.

Researchers prepared the TCRbeta library using unique molecular identifiers, the study reports. TCRdb fed the PCR reads into MiXCR, producing one record per CDR3 protein. The sample has about 830,000 distinct CDR3 sequences, about 15% seen once. This clonotype was found many times. Its antigen is currently unknown. This chain joins TRBV5-6 and TRBJ2-1; D not resolved. The TCR sequence derives from a male patient younger than 18 who had a stem cell transplant for acute lymphoblastic leukemia, so the T cells may come from the graft donor. This sample comprised PBMCs, mostly from graft donor cells, obtained 360 days after TCRalphabeta/CD19-depleted stem cell transplant. The CDR3 sequence is CASSRTVWNEQFF. In nucleotides, the CDR3 is TGTGCCAGCAGCCGAACAGTTTGGAATGAGCAGTTCTTC.